This T cell receptor beta chain was observed in a study of tumor-infiltrating lymphocytes in glioblastoma multiforme. The CDR3 runs to 16 residues. Trimming left V 5 bases short and J 5 bases short, with 21 bases between. The germline V gene encodes CDR1 SGHAT and CDR2 FQDESV (reference sequence). TCR beta libraries were built from RNA through three nested multiplex PCR rounds using modified ARM-PCR. MiXCR, applied by TCRdb to the multiplex PCR reads, yields one record per CDR3 protein. The sample holds about 8,400 distinct CDR3 sequences, over 60% seen once. The V and J genes are TRBV11-1 and TRBJ2-5; D not certain. The sample comprised brain tumor tissue. This sequence originates from a male donor with glioblastoma. CDR3 loop: CASSLPVQGPRETQYF. The CDR3 bases are TGTGCCAGCAGCCTCCCGGTACAAGGGCCAAGGGAGACCCAGTACTTC.